This TCR beta chain comes out of a study of monozygotic twins with inflammatory bowel disease (dated 2019 in TCRdb). A note on the overall study: The complete study included around 30 monozygotic twin pairs: 19 IBD-discordant Danish pairs and nine German pairs, of which four were IBD-concordant and five were IBD-discordant. Disease-associated traits were sought mainly through comparisons between IBD patients and their genetically identical healthy co-twins within discordant pairs. Each individual had, on average, about 151 000 unique TCRalpha sequences and 181 000 unique TCRbeta sequences available for analysis. Paper-wide results and their limitations: IBD patients had lower TCRbeta repertoire diversity, measured by the inverse Simpson index, than their healthy co-twins. Compared with healthy twins, IBD patients had fewer clonotypes in common with other individuals, a difference most pronounced in patients showing signs of disease activity. Concordant and discordant twins showed no difference in repertoire similarity, possibly because of limited statistical power. Because patients were on differing immunosuppressive treatments, the repertoires may have picked up extra background noise and inter-individual variability. The results gave no support for a single strong signal or clonotype linked to IBD. The analysis was unable to tell different T cell subtypes apart.

Worth noting for this clonotype: The target of this receptor is not known.

From cysteine to phenylalanine, the CDR3 is 13 amino acids long. The record lacks a DNA sequence. The germline V gene yields SQVTM for CDR1 and ANQGSEA for CDR2. From each donor, a roughly 2.7 ml peripheral blood sample was collected into PAXgene tubes and stored at -80 degrees C. Without any T cell sorting, total RNA was extracted from whole blood using the PAXgene blood miRNA kit on an automated QIAcube. Peripheral blood from monozygotic twin pairs concordant or discordant for inflammatory bowel disease was subjected to deep TCRalpha and TCRbeta repertoire profiling with unique molecular barcoding. For every twin pair, smoking habits were documented, and each individual was categorised as a current, former or never smoker. The library was made by 5' RACE. Preparation of each TCR library used approximately 3.5 ug of total RNA. For each sample, cDNA was synthesized in eight separate reactions using SMARTScribe reverse transcriptase. During cDNA synthesis, unique molecular identifiers containing a 6-nucleotide sample barcode were introduced by template switching. Two nested PCRs of approximately 16 and 10 cycles amplified the TCRalpha and TCRbeta cDNA, and bead purification followed each PCR. Before amplification, the cDNA was both treated with uracil DNA-glycosylase and purified with the QIAquick PCR purification kit. The second PCR added Illumina TruSeq-compatible adapters along with sample-specific barcodes. Library quality and concentration were assessed using TapeStation and Qubit, and roughly 5.5 ng of each library was pooled. The pooled libraries were sequenced with 2 x 100 bp reads and custom sequencing primers on an Illumina HiSeq2500 single-index Rapid Run. Per the source publication's procedure: MiGEC version 1.2.6 was used for UMI-based consensus assembly, which corrected PCR and sequencing errors. MiXCR version 2.1.1 was used for V(D)J alignment, clonotype assembly and CDR3 extraction. Gene usage, clonotype sharing and MAIT/NKT TCR abundance were normalised by analysing the top 1000, 10 000 and 20 000 clonotypes per sample. Diversity was computed as the inverse Simpson index with the vegan R package after downsampling to 27 000 UMIs. Paired Mann-Whitney U tests were applied to discordant twin pairs, and Benjamini-Hochberg correction was used for multiple testing. TCRdb reprocessed the reads; each CDR3 protein sequence makes one entry, and DNA is unavailable. The V and J calls here are based on TCRdb, not the publication. The sample table records around 450,000 distinct CDR3 sequences. The ten largest clones represent about 2.2% of the sample.

This chain joins TRBV29-1 to TRBJ2-1. This sequence originates from a human donor with ulcerative colitis or Crohn's disease, or a healthy co-twin of an affected twin (not recorded which). The specimen was blood. The CDR3 here reads CSVEKELRDEQFF.